This TCR beta chain came from a study of cytomegalovirus exposure and HLA in healthy donors. Researchers ran the PCR with 60 Vbeta and 13 Jbeta primers. Sequencing was performed with immunoSEQ multiplex PCR; in TCRdb, only in-frame clones are kept and a portion is missing. The sample holds about 160,000 clones, 75% to 90% seen once. V shed 2 bases, J shed 6 bases, and the junction held 3 bases outside the gene matches. Germline CDR1 and CDR2: MRHNA and SNTAGT. The CDR3 length is 13 residues. Study-wide results and limits: In a later analysis, TCR beta V- and J-gene trimming showed a link to a missense DCLRE1C variant. Most TCR beta V segments were productive about 90% or about 30% of the time in an earlier analysis.

Note on this clone: Its antigen remains unknown.

The chain links TRBV6-4 to TRBJ1-1; 7 bases are shared with TRBD1. This clonotype was obtained from a girl aged 2 to 9 in good health and CMV-seropositive. Material for sequencing was PBMCs. This CDR3 reads CASSDDDRAEAFF. The CDR3 DNA sequence: TGTGCCAGCAGTGACGACGACAGGGCTGAAGCTTTCTTT.